The clone carrying this T cell receptor beta chain occurred many times. The data originate from a study of prognosis after radiotherapy for stage I lung cancer. On the study more broadly: Enrolled patients were those with stage I non-small cell lung cancer, a group that was recruited between April 2018 and 2019.

Amplification of TCR beta CDR3 from genomic DNA used two-round multiplex PCR. First-round PCR amplification was performed with primers specific to each TRBV and TRBJ gene. TCRdb re-analysed the multiplex PCR reads in MiXCR, keeping a single row per CDR3 protein. The table lists about 24,000 distinct CDR3 sequences, 40% of them singletons, with about 22% in the top ten. The V and J ends lost 5 bases and 8 bases, in that order; junction bases with no gene match: 10. The CDR3 is made up of 15 amino acids. Germline V CDR1 and CDR2: MNHNS, SASEGT. The chain recombines TRBV6-1 with TRBJ2-4, with TRBD2 matching 9 bases. The TCR comes from a donor over 45 with non-small cell lung cancer. The input for sequencing was PBMCs, taken before or after stereotactic body radiation therapy (not recorded which). CDR3 amino acids: CASSLAASGIDIQYF. Here the CDR3 DNA reads TGTGCCAGCAGTCTTGCAGCTAGCGGGATTGACATTCAGTACTTC.